Listed below are T cell receptor beta chains from one sample, sequenced in a study of blood T cell repertoires in COVID-19. Here immunoSEQ multiplex PCR was the method, and the copy in TCRdb shows in-frame clones only, minus some. The table includes 200,000 to 250,000 clones, roughly 88% detected once. The material sequenced was peripheral blood. These receptors all stem from a woman aged 25 to 39 with COVID-19, enrolled during active disease. Each CDR3 is given without its conserved first and last residue. The order of the fields is V gene, J gene, CDR3 protein.

>TRBV27|TRBJ2-2
ASSFSPTGELF
>TRBV7-2|TRBJ2-2
ASSSQGWGTGELF
>TRBV19|TRBJ2-3
ASSLGGAGPADTQY
>TRBV11-3|TRBJ2-1
ASSLAGVNNEQF
>TRBV11-3|TRBJ2-1
ASSPTSVISRDYPNEQF
>TRBV18|TRBJ1-6
ASSSDWTGGKSPLH
>TRBV6-2/TRBV6-3|TRBJ1-5
ASSNGENQPQH
>TRBV4-2|TRBJ2-3
ASSQETSGGGGTQY
>TRBV5-4|TRBJ1-4
ASSLAGTGALNEKLF
>TRBV12-3/TRBV12-4|TRBJ1-2
ASTLQVDGYT
>TRBV6-2/TRBV6-3|TRBJ2-7
ASRYRDRALYEQY
>TRBV11-2|TRBJ1-1
ASSLGAGWTEAF
>TRBV6-2/TRBV6-3|TRBJ2-3
ASSTPAGVGTDTQY
>TRBV12-3/TRBV12-4|TRBJ1-2
ASSLVGGSGYT
>TRBV4-1|TRBJ2-1
ASSEYPSGGPYNEQF
>TRBV21-1|TRBJ1-2
ASGAPSLYGYT
>TRBV29-1|TRBJ2-1
SVEGVGGGPKF
>TRBV7-2|TRBJ1-5
ASSLDYSNQPQH
>TRBV5-1|TRBJ2-1
ASSMSGSVSYNEQF
>TRBV10-3|TRBJ2-7
AISPTGSEQY
>TRBV19|TRBJ2-2
ASSIETGSGRAGTGELF
>TRBV18|TRBJ2-1
ASSPQDRVDEQF